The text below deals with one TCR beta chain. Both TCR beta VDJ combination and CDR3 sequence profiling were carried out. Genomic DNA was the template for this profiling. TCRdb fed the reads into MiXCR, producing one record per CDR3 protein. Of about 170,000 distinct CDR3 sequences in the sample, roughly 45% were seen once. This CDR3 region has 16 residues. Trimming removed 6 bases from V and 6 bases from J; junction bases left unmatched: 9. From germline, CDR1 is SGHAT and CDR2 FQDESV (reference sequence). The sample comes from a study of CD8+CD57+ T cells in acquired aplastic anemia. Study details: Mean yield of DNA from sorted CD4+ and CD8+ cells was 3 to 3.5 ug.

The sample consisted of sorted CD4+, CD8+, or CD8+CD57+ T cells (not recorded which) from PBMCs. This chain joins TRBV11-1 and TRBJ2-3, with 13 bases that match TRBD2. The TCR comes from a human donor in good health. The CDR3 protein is CASRATTSGGSDTQYF. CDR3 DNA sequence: TGTGCCAGCAGAGCAACGACTAGCGGGGGGTCTGATACGCAGTATTTT. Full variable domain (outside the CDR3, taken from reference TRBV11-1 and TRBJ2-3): EAEVAQSPRYKITEKSQAVAFWCDPISGHATLYWYRQILGQGPELLVQFQDESVVDDSQLPKDRFSAERLKGVDSTLKIQPAELGDSAMYLCASRATTSGGSDTQYFGPGTRLTVL.